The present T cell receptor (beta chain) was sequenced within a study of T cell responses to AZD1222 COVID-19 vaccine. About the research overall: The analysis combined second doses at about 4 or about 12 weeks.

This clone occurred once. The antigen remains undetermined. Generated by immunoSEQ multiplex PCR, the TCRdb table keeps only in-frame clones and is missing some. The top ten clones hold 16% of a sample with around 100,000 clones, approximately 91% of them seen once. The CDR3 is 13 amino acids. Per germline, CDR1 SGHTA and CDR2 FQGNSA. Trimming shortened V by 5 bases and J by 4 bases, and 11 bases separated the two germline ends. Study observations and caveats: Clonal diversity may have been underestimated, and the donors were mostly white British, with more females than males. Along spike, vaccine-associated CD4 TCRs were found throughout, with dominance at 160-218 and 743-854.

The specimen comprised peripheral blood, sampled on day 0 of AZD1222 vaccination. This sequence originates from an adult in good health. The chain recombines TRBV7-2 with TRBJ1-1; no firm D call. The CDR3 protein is CASSPRLSTEAFF. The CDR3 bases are TGTGCCAGCAGCCCGCGATTAAGCACTGAAGCTTTCTTT. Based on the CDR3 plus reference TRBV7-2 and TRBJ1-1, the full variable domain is GAGVSQSPSNKVTEKGKDVELRCDPISGHTALYWYRQSLGQGLEFLIYFQGNSAPDKSGLPSDRFSAERTGGSVSTLTIQRTQQEDSAVYLCASSPRLSTEAFFGQGTRLTVV.